The 19 T cell receptor beta chains below come from one sample, sequenced in a study of T cells in Graves' hyperthyroidism and ophthalmopathy (dated by TCRdb to the late 2010s). The library relied on multiplex PCR. This sample was sequenced with an Illumina HiSeq 2000. The TCR beta CDR3 regions were amplified from the RNA transcripts. A first-round RT-PCR of the TCR CDR3 used the HTBI primer set with the Qiagen OneStep RT-PCR kit. TCRdb ran its own pipeline on the public reads, namely fastp trimming at Q25 and MiXCR clone calling, and kept in-frame beta chains. Here each entry gathers all rows of one CDR3 protein and keeps the most common genes and DNA. The table for this sample lists about 570,000 distinct CDR3 sequences; 40% to 55% of them were counted only once. 19% of the sample belongs to the ten largest clones. Sequencing was carried out using peripheral blood or thyroid tissue (not recorded which). Source of these receptors: an adult woman with Graves' disease, either hyperthyroidism or ophthalmopathy (not recorded which).

This chain links TRBV20-1 with TRBJ1-2; 11 bases line up with TRBD1. V gave up 5 bases and J gave up 8 bases; unmatched junction bases: 7. The CDR3 length is 13 residues. Germline CDR1 and CDR2: DFQATT and SNEGSKA (reference sequence). CDR3 DNA sequence: TGCAGTGCTTATCGGACAGGGGGCTACGGCTACACCTTC. This gives the protein CSAYRTGGYGYTF.

This clonotype occurred many times. The chain links TRBV15 to TRBJ1-5; D is uncertain. Germline CDR1 LNHNV, CDR2 YYDKDF (reference sequence). This CDR3 contains 14 residues. V was cut by 0 bases and J by 5 bases, with 8 bases left in between. CDR3 sequence: CATSREVGDQPQHF. As DNA, the CDR3 is TGTGCCACCAGCAGAGAGGTTGGTGATCAGCCCCAGCATTTT.

This clonotype appeared once. The rearrangement joins TRBV7-2 to TRBJ1-3; possibly TRBD1 for D (5 bases). This CDR3 is built from 14 residues. Trimming took 6 bases from V and 3 from J, leaving 12 bases between them. Germline V gene lookup returns CDR1 SGHTA and CDR2 FQGNSA. The CDR3 nucleotides are TGTGCCAGCAGTGGGGCGGGGGGTGGAAACACCATATATTTT. This codes for CASSGAGGGNTIYF.

The sample holds many counts of this clonotype. The V call is TRBV9, the J call TRBJ2-2, with D possibly TRBD2 on 5 matching bases. The V end was cut by 0 bases, the J end by 6 bases, with 9 bases between. Germline lookup yields CDR1 SGDLS and CDR2 YYNGEE. The CDR3 has 14 amino acids. CDR3 protein: CASSVASGPGELFF. The CDR3 DNA is TGTGCCAGCAGCGTAGCGAGCGGTCCCGGGGAGCTGTTTTTT.

This clonotype has just a few counts. V gene TRBV27 combines with J gene TRBJ1-6, with a weak D call TRBD1 (6 bases). V dropped 8 bases and J dropped 8 bases, with 16 bases sitting between them. The CDR3 spans 14 residues. The V gene's germline CDR1 is MNHEY and CDR2 SMNVEV (reference sequence). The CDR3 region is CASSPRGAYSPLHF. In nucleotides, the CDR3 is TGTGCCAGCTCCCCTAGGGGGGCGTATTCACCCCTCCACTTT.

V is TRBV3-1 and J is TRBJ1-4, with no clear D. This CDR3 has 17 residues. Germline V gene data show CDR1 as LGHDT and CDR2 as YNNKEL (reference sequence). Trimming cost V 4 bases and J 5 bases, with 20 bases left between them. The CDR3 reads CASSLRTPAGVNEKLFF. Here the CDR3 DNA reads TGTGCCAGCAGCCTTCGGACCCCCGCCGGGGTAAATGAAAAACTGTTTTTT.

The chain carries TRBV24-1 and TRBJ2-5; D might be TRBD1 (6 bases). This CDR3 has 17 amino acids. V dropped 3 bases and J dropped 2 bases, with 18 bases sitting between them. Germline V gene sequence: CDR1 KGHDR, CDR2 SFDVKD. Written as DNA, the CDR3 is TGTGCCACCAGTGATACCAAGGCAGGGGCCCTACAAGAGACCCAGTACTTC. Protein sequence: CATSDTKAGALQETQYF.

The chain has TRBV6-1 and TRBJ1-2; D might be TRBD1 (6 bases). This CDR3 spans 15 amino acids. V dropped 1 base and J dropped 4 bases, with 13 bases sitting between them. Germline CDR1 is MNHNS and CDR2 is SASEGT. CDR3 bases: TGTGCCAGCAGTGAAGTTACAGGGATCATCTATGGCTACACCTTC. This gives the protein CASSEVTGIIYGYTF.

V and J are TRBV7-2 and TRBJ1-5; perhaps TRBD1 as D (6 bases). Trimming stripped 2 bases from V and 7 bases from J, with 12 bases between. CDR3 size: 14 residues. Germline assignment: CDR1 SGHTA and CDR2 FQGNSA. CDR3 coding DNA: TGTGCCAGCAGCTTAATGACAGGTCAGCAGCCCCAGCATTTT. Translating gives CASSLMTGQQPQHF.

This clonotype was found many times. V gene TRBV29-1 combines with J gene TRBJ1-5, with D unresolved. This CDR3 region has 13 residues. CDR1 and CDR2 from the germline V gene are SQVTM and ANQGSEA. V was cut by 7 bases and J by 9 bases, with 19 bases left in between. Written as DNA, the CDR3 is TGCAGCGCCGCTAACGGGATATCAGGGCCCCAGCATTTT. As protein: CSAANGISGPQHF.

In this sample, this clonotype turned up many times. The rearrangement links TRBV19 to TRBJ2-5; 8 bases are shared with TRBD2. The CDR3 totals 15 residues. V trimming: 7 bases; J trimming: 4 bases; junction bases outside the gene matches: 11. Germline V gene data show CDR1 as LNHDA and CDR2 as SQIVND (reference sequence). The CDR3 sequence: CASTPGLGIIETQYF. The CDR3 DNA reads TGTGCCAGTACTCCGGGACTAGGAATCATAGAGACCCAGTACTTC. The variable domain in full, with the rest retrieved from reference TRBV19 and TRBJ2-5, is DGGITQSPKYLFRKEGQNVTLSCEQNLNHDAMYWYRQDPGQGLRLIYYSQIVNDFQKGDIAEGYSVSREKKESFPLTVTSAQKNPTAFYLCASTPGLGIIETQYFGPGTRLLVL.

In regard to this clonotype: A read error may be the cause here, since a much bigger clone is one base away. The chain employs TRBV7-9 and TRBJ2-7, with D uncertain. V shed 4 bases and J shed 1 base, with 11 bases lying between them. This CDR3 contains 14 residues. Germline V gives CDR1 SEHNR, CDR2 FQNEAQ (reference sequence). The CDR3 DNA reads TGTGCCAGCAGCTCGTACAGTCGATCCTACGAGCAGTACTTC. Translating gives CASSSYSRSYEQYF. Drawing the rest from reference TRBV7-9 and TRBJ2-7, the complete variable domain is DTGVSQNPRHKITKRGQNVTFRCDPISEHNRLYWYRQTLGQGPEFLTYFQNEAQLEKSRLLSDRFSAERPKGSFSTLEIQRTEQGDSAMYLCASSSYSRSYEQYFGPGTRLTVT.

The chain uses TRBV28 and TRBJ2-2; D possibly corresponds to TRBD2 (5 bases). Per germline, CDR1 MDHEN and CDR2 SYDVKM. Trimming pared 2 bases from V and 3 bases from J, leaving 10 bases between. This CDR3 has 15 residues. CDR3 nucleotide sequence: TGTGCCAGCAGTTTAGGGAGTTTAGACACCGGGGAGCTGTTTTTT. It is translated as CASSLGSLDTGELFF.

There are many counts of this clonotype. The chain couples TRBV7-9 to TRBJ2-5, with 8 bases identical to TRBD1. Looked up from germline, CDR1 is SEHNR and CDR2 is FQNEAQ (reference sequence). The CDR3 covers 15 residues. V trimming: 5 bases; J trimming: 4 bases; junction bases outside the gene matches: 9. The CDR3 reads CASSPGQVKAETQYF. The DNA of the CDR3 is TGTGCCAGCAGCCCGGGACAGGTCAAGGCAGAGACCCAGTACTTC.

The chain employs TRBV6-1 and TRBJ1-5, with 7 bases matching TRBD1. V trimming: 7 bases; J trimming: 0 bases; junction bases outside the gene matches: 3. The length of the CDR3 is 14 residues. Germline assignment: CDR1 MNHNS and CDR2 SASEGT. CDR3: CASIWTGSNQPQHF. The CDR3, as DNA: TGTGCCAGCATTTGGACAGGTAGCAATCAGCCCCAGCATTTT.

This clonotype came up many times. The chain combines TRBV28 with TRBJ1-1; D may be TRBD1 (5 bases). Germline V gene data show CDR1 as MDHEN and CDR2 as SYDVKM. The V end was cut by 7 bases, the J end by 10 bases, with 16 bases between. The CDR3 sequence is 12 residues long. CDR3: CASTPRAGVAFF. In DNA form, the CDR3 reads TGTGCCAGCACCCCACGTGCGGGGGTAGCTTTCTTT.

The chain carries TRBV7-9 and TRBJ1-6; D perhaps matches TRBD1 (6 bases). Trimming stripped 5 bases from V and 13 bases from J, with 18 bases between. CDR3 length: 14 residues. CDR1 is SEHNR and CDR2 is FQNEAQ in the germline V gene (reference sequence). The CDR3, as DNA: TGTGCCAGCAGCCCTACAGGGAGGGATCAGCCCCTCCACTTT. As protein: CASSPTGRDQPLHF.

This clonotype showed up just once. The rearrangement links TRBV5-5 to TRBJ1-2, with D unresolved. Trimming took 1 base from V and 10 from J, leaving 20 bases between them. CDR3 length: 15 amino acids. Germline values: CDR1 SGHKS, CDR2 YYEKEE (reference sequence). Written as DNA, the CDR3 is TGTGCCAGCAGCTTGAACGCAGTCTCCAGTAACGACTACACCTTC. This gives the protein CASSLNAVSSNDYTF.

In regard to this clonotype: At one end, the junction sequence differs from germline, possibly due to a read error. As DNA, the CDR3 is TGCAGTGTTAGAGAGGGTATGCAGGAAAATCAGCCCCAGCATTTT. Translated: CSVREGMQENQPQHF. The chain links TRBV20-1 to TRBJ1-5; D is ambiguous. The CDR3 runs to 15 residues. Germline V gene sequence: CDR1 DFQATT, CDR2 SNEGSKA (reference sequence).